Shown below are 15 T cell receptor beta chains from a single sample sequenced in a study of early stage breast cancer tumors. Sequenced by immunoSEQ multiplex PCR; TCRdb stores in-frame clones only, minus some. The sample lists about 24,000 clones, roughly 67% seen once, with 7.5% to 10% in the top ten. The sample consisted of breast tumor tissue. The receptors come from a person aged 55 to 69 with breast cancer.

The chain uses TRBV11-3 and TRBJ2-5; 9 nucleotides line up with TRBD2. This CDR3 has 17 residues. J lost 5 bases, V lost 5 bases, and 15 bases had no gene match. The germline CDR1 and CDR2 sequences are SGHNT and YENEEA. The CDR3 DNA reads TGTGCCAGCAGCGCTGAGCGGGAGGTCCTCAATATGGAGACCCAGTACTTC. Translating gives CASSAEREVLNMETQYF.

The CDR3 DNA is TGCAGCGTTGCCCCAGGGGTCGAGACCCAGTACTTC. This gives the protein CSVAPGVETQYF. V gene TRBV29-1 combines with J gene TRBJ2-5, with D tentatively TRBD1 (6 bases). Germline values: CDR1 SQVTM, CDR2 ANQGSEA. The CDR3 contains 12 residues. V lost 4 bases to trimming and J lost 5 bases, with 11 bases between them.

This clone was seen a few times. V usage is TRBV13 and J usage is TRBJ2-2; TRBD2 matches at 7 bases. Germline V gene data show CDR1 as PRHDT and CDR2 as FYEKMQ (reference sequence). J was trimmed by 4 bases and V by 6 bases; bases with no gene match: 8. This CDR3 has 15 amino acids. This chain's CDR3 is CASSRAGLGTGELFF. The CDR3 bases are TGTGCCAGCAGTCGAGCGGGATTGGGCACCGGGGAGCTGTTTTTT.

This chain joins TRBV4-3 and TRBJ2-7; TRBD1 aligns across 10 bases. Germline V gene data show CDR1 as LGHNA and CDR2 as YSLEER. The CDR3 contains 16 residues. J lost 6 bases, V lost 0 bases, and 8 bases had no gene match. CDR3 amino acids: CASSQDFGTGVSEQYF. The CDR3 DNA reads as TGCGCCAGCAGCCAAGATTTCGGGACAGGGGTGAGCGAGCAGTACTTC.

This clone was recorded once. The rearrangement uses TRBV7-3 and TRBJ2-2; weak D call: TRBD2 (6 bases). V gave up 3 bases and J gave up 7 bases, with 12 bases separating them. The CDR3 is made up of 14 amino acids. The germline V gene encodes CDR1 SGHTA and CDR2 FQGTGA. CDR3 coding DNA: TGTGCCAGCAGCTTTGGAGCCGGGGGCGGGGAGCTGTTTTTT. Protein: CASSFGAGGGELFF.

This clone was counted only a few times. CDR3 sequence reads: CASSLLITRGYTF. Written as DNA, the CDR3 is TGTGCCAGCAGCTTACTGATTACAAGAGGCTACACCTTC. V is TRBV7-9 and J is TRBJ1-2; the D is unclear. The CDR3 sequence is 13 residues long. Germline lookup yields CDR1 SEHNR and CDR2 FQNEAQ (reference sequence). Deletions cut 2 bases from V and 8 bases from J, with 12 bases between.

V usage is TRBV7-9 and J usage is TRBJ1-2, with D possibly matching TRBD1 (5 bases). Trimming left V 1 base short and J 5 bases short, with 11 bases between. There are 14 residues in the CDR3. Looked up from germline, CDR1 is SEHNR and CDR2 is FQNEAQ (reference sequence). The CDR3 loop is CASSLVGAGYGYTF. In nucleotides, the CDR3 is TGTGCCAGCAGCTTAGTTGGCGCAGGGTATGGCTACACCTTC.

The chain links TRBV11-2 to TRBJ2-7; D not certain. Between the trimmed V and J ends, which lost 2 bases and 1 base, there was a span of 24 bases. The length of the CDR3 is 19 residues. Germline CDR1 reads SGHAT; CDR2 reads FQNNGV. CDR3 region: CASSLITAAANLLSYEQYF. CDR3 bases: TGTGCCAGCAGCTTAATTACCGCCGCGGCCAACCTCCTATCCTACGAGCAGTACTTC. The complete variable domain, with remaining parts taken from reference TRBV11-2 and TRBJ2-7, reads EAGVAQSPRYKIIEKRQSVAFWCNPISGHATLYWYQQILGQGPKLLIQFQNNGVVDDSQLPKDRFSAERLKGVDSTLKIQPAKLEDSAVYLCASSLITAAANLLSYEQYFGPGTRLTVT.

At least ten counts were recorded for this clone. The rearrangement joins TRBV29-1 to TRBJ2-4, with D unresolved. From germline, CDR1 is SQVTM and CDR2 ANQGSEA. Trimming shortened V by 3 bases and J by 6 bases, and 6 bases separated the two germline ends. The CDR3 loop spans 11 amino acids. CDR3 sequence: CSVESVNIQYF. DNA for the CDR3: TGCAGCGTTGAGTCGGTAAACATTCAGTACTTC.

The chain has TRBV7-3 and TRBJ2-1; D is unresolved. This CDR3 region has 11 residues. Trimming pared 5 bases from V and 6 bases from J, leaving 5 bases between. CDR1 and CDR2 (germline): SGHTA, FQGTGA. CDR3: CASSNSNEQFF. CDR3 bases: TGTGCCAGCAGCAACTCCAATGAGCAGTTCTTC.

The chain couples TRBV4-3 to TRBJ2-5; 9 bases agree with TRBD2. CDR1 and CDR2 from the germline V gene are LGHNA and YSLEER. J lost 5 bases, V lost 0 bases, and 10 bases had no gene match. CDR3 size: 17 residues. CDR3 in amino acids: CASSQDLAGGTVETQYF. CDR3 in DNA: TGCGCCAGCAGCCAAGATCTCGCGGGAGGGACGGTGGAGACCCAGTACTTC.

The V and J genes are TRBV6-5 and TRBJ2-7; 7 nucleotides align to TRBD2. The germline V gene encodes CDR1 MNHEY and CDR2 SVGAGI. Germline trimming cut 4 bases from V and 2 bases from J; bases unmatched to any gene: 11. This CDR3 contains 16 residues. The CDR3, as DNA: TGTGCCAGCAGTTCTACCGGGGGGAGCAGGACCTACGAGCAGTACTTC. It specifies CASSSTGGSRTYEQYF.

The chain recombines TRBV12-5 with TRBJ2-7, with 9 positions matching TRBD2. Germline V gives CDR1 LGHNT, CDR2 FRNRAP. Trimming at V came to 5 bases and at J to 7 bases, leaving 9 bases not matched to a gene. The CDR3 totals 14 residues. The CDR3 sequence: CASGKLAGAGEQYF. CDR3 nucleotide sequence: TGTGCTAGTGGTAAATTAGCGGGAGCGGGTGAGCAGTACTTC.

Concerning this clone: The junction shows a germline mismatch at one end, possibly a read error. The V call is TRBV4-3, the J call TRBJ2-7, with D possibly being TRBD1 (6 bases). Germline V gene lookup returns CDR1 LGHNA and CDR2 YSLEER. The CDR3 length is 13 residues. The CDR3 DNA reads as TGCGCCAGCAGCCAAGCCGTGGGGGCGTTTTTACACTTC. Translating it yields CASSQAVGAFLHF.

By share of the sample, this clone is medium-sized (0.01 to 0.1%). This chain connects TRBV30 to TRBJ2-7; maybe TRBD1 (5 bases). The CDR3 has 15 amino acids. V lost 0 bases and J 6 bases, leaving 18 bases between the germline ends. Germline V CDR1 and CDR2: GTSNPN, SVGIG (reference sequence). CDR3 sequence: CAWSVPQGRKTEQYF. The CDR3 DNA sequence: TGTGCCTGGAGTGTCCCTCAGGGCCGGAAGACCGAGCAGTACTTC.